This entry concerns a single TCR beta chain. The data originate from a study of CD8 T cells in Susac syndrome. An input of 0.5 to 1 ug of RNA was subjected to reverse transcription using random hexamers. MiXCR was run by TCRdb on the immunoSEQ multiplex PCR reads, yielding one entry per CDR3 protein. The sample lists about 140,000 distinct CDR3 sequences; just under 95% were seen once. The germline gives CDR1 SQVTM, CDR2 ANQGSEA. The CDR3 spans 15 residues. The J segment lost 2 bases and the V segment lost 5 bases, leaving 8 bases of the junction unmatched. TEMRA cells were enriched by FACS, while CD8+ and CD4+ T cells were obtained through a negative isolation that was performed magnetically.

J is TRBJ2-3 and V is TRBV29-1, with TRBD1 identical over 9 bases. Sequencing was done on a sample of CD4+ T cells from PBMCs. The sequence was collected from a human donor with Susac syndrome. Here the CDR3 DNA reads TGCAGCGTTCCCACCGGGACAGGGAACACAGATACGCAGTATTTT. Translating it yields CSVPTGTGNTDTQYF.